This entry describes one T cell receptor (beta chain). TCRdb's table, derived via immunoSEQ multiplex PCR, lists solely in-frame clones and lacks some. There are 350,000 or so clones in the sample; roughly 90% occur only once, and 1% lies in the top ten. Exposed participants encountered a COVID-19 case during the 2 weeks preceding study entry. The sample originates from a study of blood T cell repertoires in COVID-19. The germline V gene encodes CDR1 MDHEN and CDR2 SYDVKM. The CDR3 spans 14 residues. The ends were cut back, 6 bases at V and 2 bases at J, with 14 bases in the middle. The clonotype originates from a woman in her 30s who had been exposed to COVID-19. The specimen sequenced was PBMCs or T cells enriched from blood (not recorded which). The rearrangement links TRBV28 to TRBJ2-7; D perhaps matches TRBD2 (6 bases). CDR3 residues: CASREGTKTYEQYF. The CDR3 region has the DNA TGTGCCAGCAGGGAGGGGACGAAGACCTACGAGCAGTACTTC. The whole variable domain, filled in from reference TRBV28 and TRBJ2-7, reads DVKVTQSSRYLVKRTGEKVFLECVQDMDHENMFWYRQDPGLGLRLIYFSYDVKMKEKGDIPEGYSVSREKKERFSLILESASTNQTSMYLCASREGTKTYEQYFGPGTRLTVT.